What follows are 14 T cell receptor beta chains derived from one specimen sequenced in a study of tumor-infiltrating lymphocytes in primary liver carcinoma. Without any cell sorting, roughly 20-33 mg of bulk tissue yielded co-extracted RNA and DNA. From 450 to 600 ng total RNA, TCR beta cDNA was generated with a primer in the constant region. Modified slightly, ARM-PCR produced TCR beta libraries over three nested multiplex PCR rounds. The opening two PCR rounds, around 11 cycles each, paired TRBV1-TRBV30 forward primers with a C-beta reverse primer. A single record per CDR3 protein comes from TCRdb applying MiXCR to the multiplex PCR reads. The sample records some 50,000 distinct CDR3 sequences, 55% to 75% being singletons. The sequenced material came from liver tumor tissue from sampling region 5. Subset: tumor region T5, tumor centre. The receptors shown here come from a man aged 35-49 years with primary liver carcinoma and hepatitis B virus infection.

With regard to this clonotype: One end of the junction does not line up with germline, which may come from a read error. The chain recombines TRBV11-2 with TRBJ2-6, with D tentatively TRBD1 (5 bases). Germline CDR1 SGHAT, CDR2 FQNNGV. This CDR3 region has 18 residues. The CDR3 nucleotides read TGTGCCATCAGCTTAGGGCCAGGACACAGTTCTGGGGCCAACGTCCTGACTTTC. This translates into CAISLGPGHSSGANVLTF. Full variable domain (missing parts from reference TRBV11-2 and TRBJ2-6): EAGVAQSPRYKIIEKRQSVAFWCNPISGHATLYWYQQILGQGPKLLIQFQNNGVVDDSQLPKDRFSAERLKGVDSTLKIQPAKLEDSAVYLCAISLGPGHSSGANVLTFGAGSRLTVL.

This clonotype was counted many times. V is TRBV5-4 and J is TRBJ2-2; weak D call: TRBD1 (5 bases). CDR1 and CDR2 (germline): SGHNT, YYREEE (reference sequence). The ends were cut back, 5 bases at V and 1 base at J, with 12 bases in the middle. The CDR3 sequence is 15 residues long. This CDR3 is CASSVKQGNTGELFF. Here the CDR3 DNA reads TGTGCCAGCAGTGTAAAGCAGGGGAACACCGGGGAGCTGTTTTTT.

For this clonotype: The conserved final phenylalanine or tryptophan is absent from the CDR3, which likely points to a read error. V is TRBV11-2 and J is TRBJ2-1; D is unresolved. The CDR3 loop spans 14 amino acids. V lost 6 bases, J lost 7 bases, and 16 bases lay in between. The V gene's germline CDR1 is SGHAT and CDR2 FQNNGV. CDR3 loop: CASSSAGPGNEQFL. As DNA, the CDR3 is TGTGCCAGCAGTTCAGCTGGCCCTGGAAATGAGCAGTTCCTC.

A note on this clonotype: A read error may produce the germline difference seen at one junction end. The J gene is TRBJ1-2, the V gene TRBV29-1; D is perhaps TRBD1 (5 bases). The CDR3 has 14 residues. CDR1 is SQVTM, CDR2 ANQGSEA, per germline. The CDR3 DNA reads TGCAGAGTTGTTTCGTCGACAGCCTACTATGGCTACACCTTC. Its translation: CRVVSSTAYYGYTF.

Note on this clonotype: A much more abundant neighbour one base away suggests this may be a read error. V gene TRBV6-4 combines with J gene TRBJ2-6, with D perhaps matching TRBD1 (5 bases). Germline V gene data show CDR1 as MRHNA and CDR2 as SNTAGT. CDR3 size: 12 residues. CDR3 region: CASRSGASVLTF. The CDR3 region has the DNA TGTGCCAGCCGCTCTGGGGCCAGCGTCCTGACTTTC.

The chain recombines TRBV12-3 or TRBV12-4 with TRBJ2-2; 8 nucleotides match TRBD1. The CDR3 consists of 17 residues. V shed 7 bases and J 15 bases; nucleotides not matched to a gene: 25. DNA for the CDR3: TGTGCCAGCAACACAACTTTCAGGGGGCTAAGGACCGGGGAATTGTTTTTT. This codes for CASNTTFRGLRTGELFF.

In its sample, this clonotype ranks as medium-sized (0.01 to 0.1%). The V call is TRBV4-1, the J call TRBJ2-1; possible D gene TRBD2, 6 bases. CDR3 length: 16 amino acids. V was shortened by 1 base and J by 4 bases, with 14 bases between the two germline ends. Germline V gene sequence: CDR1 MGHRA, CDR2 YSYEKL. The CDR3 region is CASSQAKRELYNEQFF. The DNA of the CDR3 is TGCGCCAGCAGCCAAGCGAAACGGGAGTTGTACAATGAGCAGTTCTTC.

Regarding this clonotype: A read error may explain this, as a much larger clone is one base away. The chain is built from TRBV30 and TRBJ2-2; D is possibly TRBD1 (6 bases). Trimming pared 3 bases from V and 3 bases from J, leaving 23 bases between. The CDR3 is 18 residues long. Germline loops: CDR1 GTSNPN, CDR2 SVGIG (reference sequence). CDR3 sequence reads: CAWRRKTGIPPYTGELFF. Here the CDR3 DNA reads TGTGCCTGGAGACGTAAAACAGGGATCCCCCCCTACACCGGGGAGCTGTTTTTT. Full variable domain (outside the CDR3, taken from reference TRBV30 and TRBJ2-2): SQTIHQWPATLVQPVGSPLSLECTVEGTSNPNLYWYRQAAGRGLQLLFYSVGIGQISSEVPQNLSASRPQDRQFILSSKKLLLSDSGFYLCAWRRKTGIPPYTGELFFGEGSRLTVL.

A note on this clonotype: This may be a read error: a much more frequent sequence differs by one nucleotide. This rearrangement joins TRBV13 to TRBJ2-3; 7 bases map to TRBD2. This CDR3 is built from 14 residues. CDR1 and CDR2 from the germline V gene are PRHDT and FYEKMQ (reference sequence). The CDR3 loop is CTSSLGGLRDTQYF. CDR3 sequence (DNA): TGTACCAGCAGCTTGGGAGGGCTCAGAGATACGCAGTATTTT.

The chain joins TRBV28 to TRBJ2-2, with 8 bases that match TRBD1. Losses at the gene ends were 6 bases for V and 1 base for J; bases not matched to a gene: 10. Germline V gene data show CDR1 as MDHEN and CDR2 as SYDVKM. The CDR3 totals 17 residues. The CDR3, as DNA: TGTGCCAGCAGGTTAACACCGGGACAGGAGAACACCGGGGAGCTGTTTTTT. This sequence encodes CASRLTPGQENTGELFF.

Comment on this clonotype: A read error may explain this, as a much larger clone is one base away. This chain connects TRBV5-1 to TRBJ2-7; 9 bases are shared with TRBD1. Germline V gives CDR1 SGHRS, CDR2 YFSETQ. Trimming cost V 7 bases and J 2 bases; bases outside gene matches: 7. The CDR3 has 14 amino acids. In DNA form, the CDR3 reads TGCGCCAGCGGGTGGGGACAGGGTGCCTACGAGCAGTACTTC. It is translated as CASGWGQGAYEQYF.

This clonotype came up many times. The chain links TRBV7-9 to TRBJ2-1; no reliable D call. The germline CDR1 and CDR2 sequences are SEHNR and FQNEAQ (reference sequence). The CDR3 contains 11 residues. Trimming shortened V by 8 bases and J by 3 bases, and 5 bases separated the two germline ends. CDR3 region: CASSDYNEQFF. Here the CDR3 DNA reads TGTGCCAGCTCCGACTACAATGAGCAGTTCTTC. Full variable domain (missing parts from reference TRBV7-9 and TRBJ2-1): DTGVSQNPRHKITKRGQNVTFRCDPISEHNRLYWYRQTLGQGPEFLTYFQNEAQLEKSRLLSDRFSAERPKGSFSTLEIQRTEQGDSAMYLCASSDYNEQFFGPGTRLTVL.

The chain carries TRBV29-1 and TRBJ2-3; 8 bases align to TRBD1. CDR1 SQVTM and CDR2 ANQGSEA come from the germline V gene. CDR3 length equals 15 residues. Losses at the gene ends were 4 bases for V and 8 bases for J; bases not matched to a gene: 14. CDR3 in amino acids: CSVAWAGGIGVTQYF. The CDR3 region has the DNA TGCAGCGTTGCCTGGGCAGGGGGCATAGGAGTTACGCAGTATTTT.

In the case of this clonotype: A much larger clone differs by one base, so this may be a read error. The rearrangement links TRBV6-5 to TRBJ1-2; the match to TRBD1 covers 11 bases. Looked up from germline, CDR1 is MNHEY and CDR2 is SVGAGI. This CDR3 region has 14 residues. As DNA, the CDR3 is TGTGTCAGCAGTCGAGGACAGGGGGCGCCAAGCTACACCTTC. Translating gives CVSSRGQGAPSYTF.